The 27 T cell receptor beta chains in this list originate from one sample, sequenced in a study of cytomegalovirus exposure and HLA in healthy donors. The method was immunoSEQ multiplex PCR; TCRdb's version includes in-frame clones alone and lacks a portion of them. The sample lists about 150,000 clones, roughly 89% occurring once. Sequencing was carried out using PBMCs. Receptors were obtained from a woman between 18 and 30 years old in good health and CMV-seropositive.

The J gene is TRBJ2-2, the V gene TRBV9; TRBD2 aligns across 8 bases. The CDR3 is made up of 19 amino acids. Per germline, CDR1 SGDLS and CDR2 YYNGEE. With 2 bases clipped from V and 7 bases from J, the junction kept 19 bases outside the gene matches. The CDR3 DNA follows: TGTGCCAGCAGCGTCCAGGCCGGGACTAGAGGGAACGCACTCGGGGAGCTGTTTTTT. It yields the protein CASSVQAGTRGNALGELFF. Full variable domain (rest looked up from reference TRBV9 and TRBJ2-2): DSGVTQTPKHLITATGQRVTLRCSPRSGDLSVYWYQQSLDQGLQFLIQYYNGEERAKGNILERFSAQQFPDLHSELNLSSLELGDSALYFCASSVQAGTRGNALGELFFGEGSRLTVL.

The CDR3 DNA follows: TGCGCCAGCAGCTTGCATCGTTCTCGACTAGCGGGGGTTAACACCGGGGAGCTGTTTTTT. Protein product: CASSLHRSRLAGVNTGELFF. The chain has TRBV5-1 and TRBJ2-2, with 12 bases identical to TRBD2. J gave up 2 bases and V 1 base, and 12 bases lay outside the gene matches. The CDR3 length is 20 residues. The V gene's germline CDR1 is SGHRS and CDR2 YFSETQ.

The V call is TRBV10-3, the J call TRBJ2-1, with TRBD1 matching over 9 bases. J lost 5 bases, V lost 5 bases, and 7 bases had no gene match. CDR3 length equals 15 residues. CDR1 ENHRY and CDR2 SYGVKD come from the germline V gene. The CDR3, as DNA: TGTGCCATCAGTTACCGCGGGACAGGGAACAATGAGCAGTTCTTC. Translated: CAISYRGTGNNEQFF.

This rearrangement joins TRBV9 to TRBJ2-7; 8 bases align to TRBD1. CDR3 length equals 15 residues. CDR1 and CDR2 from the germline V gene are SGDLS and YYNGEE. The ends lost 2 bases at V and 2 bases at J; junction bases unmatched: 6. The CDR3 protein is CASSVGQAVTYEQYF. As DNA, the CDR3 is TGTGCCAGCAGCGTGGGACAGGCTGTAACCTACGAGCAGTACTTC.

The chain recombines TRBV29-1 with TRBJ2-7; maybe TRBD1 (5 bases). V lost 3 bases and J lost 4, with 7 bases in between. Germline V gene lookup returns CDR1 SQVTM and CDR2 ANQGSEA. There are 11 residues in the CDR3. This CDR3 is CSVDRGYEQYF. The CDR3 coding sequence is TGCAGCGTTGATAGGGGATACGAGCAGTACTTC.

The chain uses TRBV19 and TRBJ2-7; maybe TRBD2 (5 bases). The CDR3 spans 15 residues. Germline V gene sequence: CDR1 LNHDA, CDR2 SQIVND (reference sequence). V gave up 3 bases and J gave up 2 bases, with 14 bases separating them. CDR3 in amino acids: CASSIGSDAAYEQYF. DNA for the CDR3: TGTGCCAGTAGTATCGGTAGCGACGCCGCCTACGAGCAGTACTTC.

The chain links TRBV4-1 to TRBJ2-7; 8 nucleotides match TRBD1. This CDR3 has 16 amino acids. The germline gives CDR1 MGHRA, CDR2 YSYEKL. The junction had 12 bases not matched to a gene; V was cut back by 6 bases and J by 2 bases. The DNA for the CDR3 is TGCGCCAGCAGTCAACTTCCGGGACAGGCCGCCTACGAGCAGTACTTC. Translation gives CASSQLPGQAAYEQYF.

This clone was seen a single time. The V and J genes are TRBV10-3 and TRBJ2-1; a weak D match, TRBD2 (6 bases). Deletions cut 11 bases from V and 0 bases from J, with 14 bases between. Germline CDR1 reads ENHRY; CDR2 reads SYGVKD. CDR3 length equals 14 residues. CDR3 in DNA: TGTGCCCTCCGGAGGGGAAACTCCTACAATGAGCAGTTCTTC. Protein sequence: CALRRGNSYNEQFF.

The chain links TRBV10-1 to TRBJ2-7; weak D call: TRBD1 (5 bases). Germline V lookup: CDR1 WNHNN, CDR2 SYGVQD (reference sequence). This CDR3 has 13 residues. Deletions cut 9 bases from V and 0 bases from J, with 12 bases between. The DNA for the CDR3 is TGCGCCAGAGGGGAAACAACCTCCTACGAGCAGTACTTC. Encoded protein: CARGETTSYEQYF.

This chain uses TRBV13 with TRBJ2-7; a weak D match, TRBD2 (5 bases). The germline gives CDR1 PRHDT, CDR2 FYEKMQ (reference sequence). Trimming cost V 5 bases and J 0 bases, with 17 bases left between them. The CDR3 covers 16 residues. In DNA form, the CDR3 reads TGTGCCAGCAGCCTTACTCTGGGAGACCTCTCCTACGAGCAGTACTTC. Translated, it gives CASSLTLGDLSYEQYF.

V usage is TRBV30 and J usage is TRBJ2-1, with 12 bases that match TRBD2. Germline CDR1 GTSNPN, CDR2 SVGIG (reference sequence). J gave up 2 bases and V 4 bases, and 3 bases lay outside the gene matches. The CDR3 is 15 residues long. The CDR3 loop reads CAWISSGRAYNEQFF. The CDR3 nucleotides read TGTGCCTGGATCTCTAGCGGGAGGGCCTACAATGAGCAGTTCTTC. Complete variable domain (other parts from reference TRBV30 and TRBJ2-1): SQTIHQWPATLVQPVGSPLSLECTVEGTSNPNLYWYRQAAGRGLQLLFYSVGIGQISSEVPQNLSASRPQDRQFILSSKKLLLSDSGFYLCAWISSGRAYNEQFFGPGTRLTVL.

The V call is TRBV12-5, the J call TRBJ2-3; 10 bases are shared with TRBD2. V shed 2 bases, J shed 5 bases, and the junction held 7 bases outside the gene matches. The CDR3 contains 16 residues. Germline CDR1 LGHNT, CDR2 FRNRAP. Here the CDR3 reads CASGLNLAGVRDTQYF. The CDR3 DNA sequence: TGTGCTAGTGGTTTGAACCTAGCGGGAGTGAGAGATACGCAGTATTTT.

Details on this clone: The junction departs from the called germline gene at one end, perhaps through a read error. The chain links TRBV6-1 to TRBJ2-3, with D possibly TRBD2 on 6 matching bases. This CDR3 region has 16 residues. Germline V CDR1 and CDR2: MNHNS, SASEGT. This CDR3 reads CARSEVRGTGGDTQYF. CDR3 DNA: TGTGCCAGAAGTGAAGTCCGGGGTACCGGGGGAGATACGCAGTATTTT.

This chain joins TRBV5-1 and TRBJ2-5; possibly TRBD1 for D (5 bases). This CDR3 contains 13 residues. Per germline, CDR1 SGHRS and CDR2 YFSETQ. The V and J ends lost 2 bases and 2 bases respectively, with 7 bases between them. The CDR3 reads CASSFRAQETQYF. The CDR3 nucleotides are TGCGCCAGCAGCTTCAGGGCGCAAGAGACCCAGTACTTC.

This clone was seen a handful of times. The V gene is TRBV7-2, the J gene TRBJ2-7; the match to TRBD1 covers 8 bases. The V gene end was trimmed by 5 bases and the J gene end by 6 bases; junction bases not matched to a gene: 12. Germline CDR1 SGHTA, CDR2 FQGNSA. The CDR3 runs 15 residues. CDR3 nucleotides: TGTGCCAGCAGCCTAGATGTGCAGGGGGCTCTCGAGCAGTACTTC. Its protein product is CASSLDVQGALEQYF.

The chain is built from TRBV18 and TRBJ2-7; D might be TRBD1 (5 bases). CDR3 size: 14 residues. Germline CDR1 reads KGHSH; CDR2 reads LQKENI. The V end lost 3 bases, the J end lost 5 bases, and 14 bases lay between the germline ends. The CDR3 region has the DNA TGTGCCAGCTCACCGGGCAGGGTAAAAGACGAGCAGTACTTC. Amino acid sequence: CASSPGRVKDEQYF.

V gene TRBV27 combines with J gene TRBJ1-5; 7 bases match TRBD1. Per the germline V gene, CDR1 is MNHEY and CDR2 is SMNVEV (reference sequence). This CDR3 is 15 amino acids long. Trimming at V came to 0 bases and at J to 4 bases, leaving 3 bases not matched to a gene. The CDR3 is CASSLSTGRNQPQHF. In DNA, the CDR3 is TGTGCCAGCAGTTTATCGACAGGGCGGAATCAGCCCCAGCATTTT.

The rearrangement uses TRBV11-3 and TRBJ2-7, with 7 bases aligning to TRBD1. Germline CDR1 is SGHNT and CDR2 is YENEEA. V lost 5 bases to trimming and J lost 6 bases; unmatched junction nucleotides: 7. This CDR3 has 13 amino acids. DNA for the CDR3: TGTGCCAGCAGCCCCTCAAGGGGGCTCGAGCAGTACTTC. The encoded protein is CASSPSRGLEQYF.

The chain links TRBV29-1 to TRBJ2-5; TRBD1 is a possible D gene (5 bases). Germline values: CDR1 SQVTM, CDR2 ANQGSEA. Between the trimmed V and J ends, which lost 7 bases and 5 bases, there was a span of 11 bases. CDR3 size: 11 residues. The CDR3 nucleotides read TGCAGCGCCAACAAGGGGGAGACCCAGTACTTC. Translated, it gives CSANKGETQYF.

This chain joins TRBV30 and TRBJ2-5, with D possibly being TRBD2 (5 bases). The V end was cut by 4 bases, the J end by 4 bases, with 19 bases between. Per the germline V gene, CDR1 is GTSNPN and CDR2 is SVGIG (reference sequence). The CDR3 extends over 15 amino acids. The CDR3 DNA reads as TGTGCCTGGACCCCCGGCGGGCGGGTAGGAGAGACCCAGTACTTC. Protein: CAWTPGGRVGETQYF.

The V gene is TRBV30, the J gene TRBJ2-3; 10 nucleotides agree with TRBD2. V lost 3 bases and J lost 9; bases outside the gene matches: 9. The CDR3 covers 14 residues. CDR1 is GTSNPN, CDR2 SVGIG, per germline (reference sequence). The CDR3 bases are TGTGCCTGGAGCGGGGGGCTAGCGGGAGTAACGCAGTATTTT. Translated, it gives CAWSGGLAGVTQYF.

The V gene is TRBV5-1, the J gene TRBJ2-2; tentative D call: TRBD2 (5 bases). The CDR3 loop spans 16 amino acids. V lost 3 bases and J lost 3, with 15 bases in between. Germline-derived CDR1 and CDR2 are SGHRS and YFSETQ. In DNA, the CDR3 is TGCGCCAGCAGCTCCTTCACCGCGAGGGACACCGGGGAGCTGTTTTTT. This gives the protein CASSSFTARDTGELFF.

The chain has TRBV9 and TRBJ2-7; maybe TRBD2 (6 bases). Per germline, CDR1 SGDLS and CDR2 YYNGEE. V dropped 4 bases and J dropped 2 bases, with 13 bases sitting between them. This CDR3 contains 14 residues. As DNA, the CDR3 is TGTGCCAGCAGCCCGGGACTGGCCACCTACGAGCAGTACTTC. Protein: CASSPGLATYEQYF.

This clone was observed a single time. This chain uses TRBV5-1 with TRBJ1-2; TRBD1 aligns across 9 bases. Germline V gene lookup returns CDR1 SGHRS and CDR2 YFSETQ. V lost 7 bases to trimming and J lost 2 bases; unmatched junction nucleotides: 9. This CDR3 contains 15 residues. The CDR3 sequence: CASVWGTGGNYGYTF. In DNA, the CDR3 is TGCGCCAGCGTCTGGGGAACAGGGGGCAACTATGGCTACACCTTC.

V is TRBV15 and J is TRBJ2-2, with 7 bases that match TRBD1. Germline loops: CDR1 LNHNV, CDR2 YYDKDF (reference sequence). Losses at the gene ends were 3 bases for V and 4 bases for J; bases not matched to a gene: 14. The CDR3 is made up of 18 amino acids. The CDR3 sequence: CATSSGSGQALFTGELFF. The DNA for the CDR3 is TGTGCCACCAGCAGTGGGTCAGGACAGGCCCTATTCACCGGGGAGCTGTTTTTT.

V is TRBV13 and J is TRBJ2-1; 8 bases are a match to TRBD2. The CDR3 sequence is 16 residues long. Germline lookup yields CDR1 PRHDT and CDR2 FYEKMQ (reference sequence). V trimming: 5 bases; J trimming: 7 bases; junction bases outside the gene matches: 13. DNA of the CDR3: TGTGCCAGCAGCCCAGCGGGACTAGGACATCAAAATGAGCAGTTCTTC. It translates to CASSPAGLGHQNEQFF.

This clone was found a few times. The chain carries TRBV30 and TRBJ1-1; D not certain. The ends were cut back, 3 bases at V and 2 bases at J, with 10 bases in the middle. Germline CDR1 and CDR2: GTSNPN and SVGIG (reference sequence). This CDR3 has 13 residues. CDR3 protein: CAWSIRQNTEAFF. The CDR3 DNA sequence: TGTGCCTGGAGCATCCGACAAAACACTGAAGCTTTCTTT.